Presented here are 27 T cell receptor beta chains from one specimen sequenced in a study of vaccination and CD4 T cells after COVID-19 (dated 2022 in TCRdb). The intended sense of this specimen's treatment or condition label: approximately nine-day PBMC culture with coronavirus spike peptide pools or control peptides (ViraFEST assay). Antigens of these TCRs are unknown. Libraries were made using PCR. The listed sequencing device is Illumina iSeq 100. At the Johns Hopkins FTIC core, DNA from the cultured CD4+ T cells underwent TCR sequencing with the Oncomine TCR Beta short-read assay. Through fastp at Q25 and MiXCR, TCRdb rebuilt clones from the public reads, retaining in-frame beta chains. Records with the same CDR3 protein are collapsed into one entry carrying the most frequent genes and DNA. This sample has about 11,000 distinct CDR3 sequences in its table, and roughly 77% of those were observed once. Together, the top ten hold roughly 12% of the sample.

Sequenced sample: CD4+ T cells from blood, cultured in vitro. All receptors derive from a human donor who had recovered from COVID-19.

This sequence joins TRBV7-8 and TRBJ1-2; D uncertain. V lost 6 bases and J 7 bases, leaving 21 bases between the germline ends. This CDR3 is built from 15 residues. CDR1 is SGHVS and CDR2 is FQNEAQ in the germline V gene. The CDR3 loop reads CASSPNAAEPRGYTF. Written as DNA, the CDR3 is TGTGCCAGCAGTCCAAATGCCGCCGAGCCCCGTGGCTACACCTTC.

The chain carries TRBV6-1 and TRBJ2-1; D remains ambiguous. The germline CDR1 and CDR2 sequences are MNHNS and SASEGT. Between the trimmed V and J ends, which lost 7 bases and 11 bases, there was a span of 15 bases. The CDR3 contains 12 residues. CDR3 DNA sequence: TGTGCCAGCACCCCTAGTCGCGGTAAGCAGTTCTTC. Protein product: CASTPSRGKQFF.

This clonotype was detected once. The chain carries TRBV28 and TRBJ1-5; D not resolved. Germline V lookup: CDR1 MDHEN, CDR2 SYDVKM. The CDR3 is made up of 12 amino acids. V lost 7 bases to trimming and J lost 7 bases, with 11 bases between them. CDR3 bases: TGTGCCAGCATGGTGGTCGGGCAGCCCCAGCATTTT. The encoded protein is CASMVVGQPQHF. Looking up the rest from reference TRBV28 and TRBJ1-5 gives the full variable domain: DVKVTQSSRYLVKRTGEKVFLECVQDMDHENMFWYRQDPGLGLRLIYFSYDVKMKEKGDIPEGYSVSREKKERFSLILESASTNQTSMYLCASMVVGQPQHFGDGTRLSIL.

The chain joins TRBV28 to TRBJ1-5; D is unresolved. Trimming pared 7 bases from V and 0 bases from J, leaving 13 bases between. Germline CDR1 MDHEN, CDR2 SYDVKM. The CDR3 runs to 15 residues. CDR3 in amino acids: CASTSFWDSNQPQHF. CDR3 DNA: TGTGCCAGCACCTCGTTTTGGGATAGCAATCAGCCCCAGCATTTT.

The rearrangement joins TRBV5-5 to TRBJ2-7; D is tentatively TRBD1 or TRBD2 (6 bases each). The CDR3 runs to 14 residues. V dropped 2 bases and J dropped 2 bases, with 11 bases sitting between them. Per the germline V gene, CDR1 is SGHKS and CDR2 is YYEKEE (reference sequence). This CDR3 reads CASSFGGPTYEQYF. The DNA for the CDR3 is TGTGCCAGCAGCTTCGGGGGCCCTACCTACGAGCAGTACTTC.

The chain combines TRBV7-2 with TRBJ1-3; D ambiguous. With 5 bases removed from V and 0 bases from J, the gap between germline ends came to 11 bases. This CDR3 has 15 residues. Germline V gene lookup returns CDR1 SGHTA and CDR2 FQGNSA. In nucleotides, the CDR3 is TGTGCCAGCAGCCCCAGCATCACCTCTGGAAACACCATATATTTT. Translation gives CASSPSITSGNTIYF.

The chain joins TRBV7-2 to TRBJ1-5, with D perhaps matching TRBD1 (6 bases). V was shortened by 4 bases and J by 5 bases, with 12 bases between the two germline ends. This CDR3 has 14 residues. CDR1 and CDR2 (germline): SGHTA, FQGNSA. The DNA for the CDR3 is TGTGCCAGCAGCTCCCAGGGGAGTTATCAGCCCCAGCATTTT. Translating it yields CASSSQGSYQPQHF. The full variable domain, its missing parts supplied by reference TRBV7-2 and TRBJ1-5, is GAGVSQSPSNKVTEKGKDVELRCDPISGHTALYWYRQSLGQGLEFLIYFQGNSAPDKSGLPSDRFSAERTGGSVSTLTIQRTQQEDSAVYLCASSSQGSYQPQHFGDGTRLSIL.

The chain has TRBV20-1 and TRBJ1-2; the D is unclear. Trimming left V 4 bases short and J 4 bases short, with 19 bases between. CDR1 and CDR2 (germline): DFQATT, SNEGSKA (reference sequence). The CDR3 has 15 residues. The CDR3 bases are TGCAGTGCTACCCCCGGGCAGCTTTACCTCTATGGCTACACCTTC. Translating it yields CSATPGQLYLYGYTF.

This clonotype was observed a few times. V gene TRBV7-2 combines with J gene TRBJ1-5, with D possibly TRBD1 on 5 matching bases. V was pared by 4 bases and J by 3 bases, with 16 bases between. CDR1 and CDR2 from the germline V gene are SGHTA and FQGNSA. This CDR3 comprises 16 residues. CDR3 residues: CASSSQRAGYNQPQHF. Written as DNA, the CDR3 is TGTGCCAGCAGCTCACAGCGGGCAGGGTACAATCAGCCCCAGCATTTT.

This clonotype has only a few counts. The chain couples TRBV7-2 to TRBJ2-7, with D perhaps TRBD2 (6 bases). Germline-derived CDR1 and CDR2 are SGHTA and FQGNSA. The CDR3 loop spans 14 amino acids. V lost 1 base to trimming and J lost 0 bases, with 7 bases between them. The CDR3 protein is CASSLGGISYEQYF. The CDR3 region has the DNA TGTGCCAGCAGCTTAGGCGGGATCTCCTACGAGCAGTACTTC.

The CDR3 loop is CASALEANYGYTF. In nucleotides, the CDR3 is TGTGCCAGCGCCTTGGAGGCTAACTATGGCTACACCTTC. The chain has TRBV7-9 and TRBJ1-2; D uncertain. The CDR3 has 13 residues. CDR1 and CDR2 (germline): SEHNR, FQNEAQ (reference sequence). Trimming took off 8 bases at V and 0 bases at J, with 10 bases between the two ends.

V gene TRBV20-1 combines with J gene TRBJ2-3; 7 bases match TRBD2. The V segment lost 8 bases and the J segment 5 bases; nucleotides outside the gene matches: 13. The CDR3 is made up of 14 amino acids. Germline CDR1 and CDR2: DFQATT and SNEGSKA (reference sequence). DNA for the CDR3: TGCAGTCATAGGCGAGCGGGAAGGGGAGATACGCAGTATTTT. Its protein product is CSHRRAGRGDTQYF.

The CDR3 region has the DNA TGTGCCACCAGCAGAGGGACAGGCACAGATACGCAGTATTTT. Protein: CATSRGTGTDTQYF. The chain uses TRBV15 and TRBJ2-3; possibly TRBD1 for D (6 bases). Germline CDR1 is LNHNV and CDR2 is YYDKDF (reference sequence). The CDR3 is 14 residues long. V lost 1 base and J 1 base, leaving 6 bases between the germline ends.

This CDR3 is CASSGGHLRGDTQYF. The DNA of the CDR3 is TGCGCCAGCAGCGGAGGACATCTCAGGGGCGATACGCAGTATTTT. The chain employs TRBV10-1 and TRBJ2-3; possible D gene TRBD1, 6 bases. CDR3 length: 15 residues. From germline, CDR1 is WNHNN and CDR2 SYGVQD (reference sequence). V dropped 6 bases and J dropped 6 bases, with 19 bases sitting between them.

This clonotype was counted only a few times. V usage is TRBV7-2 and J usage is TRBJ2-7, with a weak D call TRBD2 (6 bases). Trimming removed 1 base from V and 0 bases from J, with 13 bases in between. CDR3 length: 16 amino acids. From germline, CDR1 is SGHTA and CDR2 FQGNSA. The CDR3 is CASSLGSLASSYEQYF. The DNA of the CDR3 is TGTGCCAGCAGCTTAGGGTCTCTAGCGAGCTCCTACGAGCAGTACTTC.

The DNA for the CDR3 is TGTGCCAGCAGCGCCCGGGTTGATCAGCCCCAGCATTTT. Its protein is CASSARVDQPQHF. The chain recombines TRBV7-2 with TRBJ1-5; no clear D. This CDR3 region has 13 residues. V was cut by 5 bases and J by 5 bases, with 10 bases left in between. In germline, CDR1 is SGHTA, CDR2 FQGNSA.

The chain uses TRBV7-6 and TRBJ2-1, with a tentative D call TRBD2 (6 bases). The CDR3 consists of 13 residues. The V gene's germline CDR1 is SGHVS and CDR2 FNYEAQ. V lost 1 base to trimming and J lost 9 bases, with 10 bases between them. CDR3 nucleotides: TGTGCCAGCAGCTTAGGTTCCGGGGGTGAGCAGTTCTTC. It encodes CASSLGSGGEQFF.

This chain connects TRBV7-6 to TRBJ1-1; D ambiguous. The germline CDR1 and CDR2 sequences are SGHVS and FNYEAQ. The CDR3 is 13 residues long. The V end was cut by 5 bases, the J end by 3 bases, with 10 bases between. The CDR3 region is CASSLQRYTEAFF. The CDR3 DNA is TGTGCCAGCAGCCTTCAGCGTTACACTGAAGCTTTCTTT.

The chain's CDR3 is CASSRLAGGDTYEQYF. The CDR3 DNA reads as TGTGCCAGCAGTAGACTAGCGGGAGGGGATACCTACGAGCAGTACTTC. The chain couples TRBV7-2 to TRBJ2-7, with TRBD2 identical over 14 bases. Germline V gene sequence: CDR1 SGHTA, CDR2 FQGNSA. Trimming removed 6 bases from V and 2 bases from J; junction bases left unmatched: 6. This CDR3 region has 16 residues.

The V gene is TRBV20-1, the J gene TRBJ1-5, with D maybe TRBD1 (5 bases). The CDR3 spans 14 residues. V lost 6 bases, J lost 0 bases, and 12 bases lay in between. Germline V gene lookup returns CDR1 DFQATT and CDR2 SNEGSKA (reference sequence). The DNA of the CDR3 is TGCAGTGCCCGGAGGGGAAATAGCAATCAGCCCCAGCATTTT. This sequence encodes CSARRGNSNQPQHF.

The rearrangement joins TRBV7-2 to TRBJ2-5; D is undetermined. This CDR3 comprises 14 residues. Looked up from germline, CDR1 is SGHTA and CDR2 is FQGNSA. Trimming shortened V by 5 bases and J by 1 base, and 11 bases separated the two germline ends. DNA for the CDR3: TGTGCCAGCAGCCTGATCAGGACCCAAGAGACCCAGTACTTC. Translated: CASSLIRTQETQYF.

This clonotype appeared a single time. The rearrangement joins TRBV7-9 to TRBJ2-6; D is ambiguous. Per germline, CDR1 SEHNR and CDR2 FQNEAQ (reference sequence). The CDR3 runs 17 residues. Trimming cost V 3 bases and J 0 bases, with 12 bases left between them. The CDR3 nucleotides read TGTGCCAGCAGCTTGGATCTTACGAGCTCTGGGGCCAACGTCCTGACTTTC. Residues: CASSLDLTSSGANVLTF.

The chain carries TRBV6-1 and TRBJ1-5; D gene uncertain. V was pared by 6 bases and J by 2 bases, with 8 bases between. CDR3 size: 13 residues. The germline gives CDR1 MNHNS, CDR2 SASEGT. DNA for the CDR3: TGTGCCAGCAGCCGTATTGGCAATCAGCCCCAGCATTTT. Its translation is CASSRIGNQPQHF.

J is TRBJ1-2 and V is TRBV20-1; TRBD1 aligns across 7 bases. Trimming took 6 bases from V and 4 from J; bases not matched to a gene: 5. CDR1 is DFQATT, CDR2 SNEGSKA, per germline (reference sequence). The CDR3 spans 12 residues. The CDR3 loop is CSADDRVYGYTF. CDR3 DNA: TGCAGTGCCGACGACAGGGTCTATGGCTACACCTTC.

The V gene is TRBV7-6, the J gene TRBJ1-2; 8 bases agree with TRBD1. CDR1 is SGHVS and CDR2 is FNYEAQ in the germline V gene. The CDR3 loop spans 15 amino acids. V gave up 5 bases and J gave up 6 bases; unmatched junction bases: 11. Written as DNA, the CDR3 is TGTGCCAGCAGCCCAGGCCAGAGACAGGGGCATGGCTACACCTTC. It yields the protein CASSPGQRQGHGYTF.

The rearrangement joins TRBV20-1 to TRBJ1-5; maybe TRBD1 (5 bases). Germline loops: CDR1 DFQATT, CDR2 SNEGSKA (reference sequence). The ends were cut back, 6 bases at V and 2 bases at J, with 14 bases in the middle. This CDR3 is built from 14 residues. The DNA of the CDR3 is TGCAGTGCGCGGGGAGGGGCGGGCAATCAGCCCCAGCATTTT. This codes for CSARGGAGNQPQHF.

This clonotype was seen only a few times. The chain has TRBV28 and TRBJ1-1, with 7 bases matching TRBD1. In germline, CDR1 is MDHEN, CDR2 SYDVKM. CDR3 size: 17 residues. Trimming cost V 8 bases and J 0 bases; bases outside gene matches: 15. The CDR3 nucleotides are TGTGCCAGCCACACCAGGGGCAGGGGGGTAATGAACACTGAAGCTTTCTTT. Residues: CASHTRGRGVMNTEAFF. The full variable domain, its missing parts supplied by reference TRBV28 and TRBJ1-1, is DVKVTQSSRYLVKRTGEKVFLECVQDMDHENMFWYRQDPGLGLRLIYFSYDVKMKEKGDIPEGYSVSREKKERFSLILESASTNQTSMYLCASHTRGRGVMNTEAFFGQGTRLTVV.